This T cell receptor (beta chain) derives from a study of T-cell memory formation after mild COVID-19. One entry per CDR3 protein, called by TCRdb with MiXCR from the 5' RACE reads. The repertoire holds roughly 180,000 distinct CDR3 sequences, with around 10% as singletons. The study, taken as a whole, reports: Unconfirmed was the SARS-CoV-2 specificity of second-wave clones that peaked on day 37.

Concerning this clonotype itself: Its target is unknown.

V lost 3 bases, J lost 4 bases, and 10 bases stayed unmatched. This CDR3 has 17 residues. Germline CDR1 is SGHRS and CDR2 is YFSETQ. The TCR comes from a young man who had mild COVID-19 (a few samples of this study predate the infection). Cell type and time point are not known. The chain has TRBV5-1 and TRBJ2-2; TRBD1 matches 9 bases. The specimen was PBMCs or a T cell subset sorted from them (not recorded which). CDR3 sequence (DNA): TGCGCCAGCAGCTCCGAACCGCGACAGGGGGGCACCGGGGAGCTGTTTTTT. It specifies CASSSEPRQGGTGELFF.